This TCR beta chain was recorded in a study of T cell changes during pregnancy in multiple sclerosis. Repertoires were generated with immunoSEQ multiplex PCR, while TCRdb's copy carries only in-frame clones and drops some. The table lists approximately 100,000 clones, more than 85% of them singletons. Trimming pared 3 bases from V and 6 bases from J, leaving 15 bases between. Germline CDR1 SGDLS, CDR2 YYNGEE. The length of the CDR3 is 15 residues. The sequencing used peripheral blood, collected after pregnancy. The gene calls are TRBV9 and TRBJ1-4; unclear D gene. The TCR originated in a female donor with multiple sclerosis, enrolled in a pregnancy study. Written as DNA, the CDR3 is TGTGCCAGCAGCGCCTCGATAGGAGACGATGAAAAACTGTTTTTT. Its translation: CASSASIGDDEKLFF.